Presented here are 20 T cell receptor beta chains from one specimen sequenced in a study of T cell responses to AZD1222 COVID-19 vaccine. The protocol was immunoSEQ multiplex PCR, while the TCRdb copy is restricted to in-frame clones and leaves out a portion. Seen here are around 110,000 clones, 85% to 90% observed once, and the top ten hold about a tenth. The sample was peripheral blood, taken on day 0 of AZD1222 vaccination. These receptor sequences come from an adult in good health.

The rearrangement uses TRBV18 and TRBJ2-1, with 7 bases identical to TRBD2. Trimming removed 1 base from V and 7 bases from J; junction bases left unmatched: 7. The germline V gene has CDR1 KGHSH and CDR2 LQKENI. This CDR3 is 15 amino acids long. CDR3 DNA sequence: TGTGCCAGCTCACCACAGGGCCCCGGGGGGAATGAGCAGTTCTTC. It encodes CASSPQGPGGNEQFF.

The rearrangement uses TRBV3-1 (or the pseudogene TRBV3-2) and TRBJ2-7, with D uncertain. The CDR3 sequence is 13 residues long. Per the germline V gene, CDR1 is LGHDT and CDR2 is YNNKEL (reference sequence). V lost 1 base and J lost 2, with 6 bases in between. The CDR3 coding sequence is TGTGCCAGCAGCCAAGCAGGTACCTACGAGCAGTACTTC. Its protein product is CASSQAGTYEQYF.

This sequence joins TRBV30 and TRBJ2-7; 9 bases map to TRBD1. With V trimmed by 0 bases and J by 10 bases, 7 bases remained unmatched. Germline V gene sequence: CDR1 GTSNPN, CDR2 SVGIG (reference sequence). This CDR3 is built from 13 residues. The CDR3 sequence: CAWSVQGQGYQYF. As DNA, the CDR3 is TGTGCCTGGAGTGTACAGGGACAGGGTTATCAGTACTTC.

The chain uses TRBV19 and TRBJ2-6; 12 nucleotides match TRBD1. V was clipped by 6 bases and J by 3 bases; unmatched bases: 6. The CDR3 is made up of 17 amino acids. The germline V gene has CDR1 LNHDA and CDR2 SQIVND (reference sequence). The CDR3 sequence: CASSPGQGAGGANVLTF. The CDR3 region has the DNA TGTGCCAGTAGCCCGGGACAGGGGGCTGGTGGGGCCAACGTCCTGACTTTC.

Details on this clone: Different DNA sequences within this sample yield the same CDR3. The rearrangement joins TRBV14 to TRBJ1-5; D remains ambiguous. Germline CDR1 and CDR2: SGHDN and FVKESK. The germline V and J ends were trimmed by 1 base and 4 bases, with 5 bases remaining between them. The CDR3 totals 13 residues. CDR3 in amino acids: CASSQGPNQPQHF. Here the CDR3 DNA reads TGTGCCAGCAGCCAAGGACCAAATCAGCCCCAGCATTTT.

J is TRBJ2-1 and V is TRBV4-1; D possibly matches TRBD1 or TRBD2 (5 bases each). The CDR3 consists of 16 residues. Trimming stripped 3 bases from V and 4 bases from J, with 16 bases between. From germline, CDR1 is MGHRA and CDR2 YSYEKL. In DNA form, the CDR3 reads TGCGCCAGCAGCCACCGCCCCGTGAGGGGATACAATGAGCAGTTCTTC. Translation: CASSHRPVRGYNEQFF.

The rearrangement uses TRBV7-2 and TRBJ1-6; D is uncertain. The CDR3 consists of 14 residues. Germline lookup yields CDR1 SGHTA and CDR2 FQGNSA. V was clipped by 5 bases and J by 6 bases, with 11 bases between them. The CDR3 here is CASSPRMANSPLHF. CDR3 nucleotide sequence: TGTGCCAGCAGCCCCCGGATGGCTAATTCACCCCTCCACTTT.

This clone was seen a handful of times. This chain joins TRBV30 and TRBJ2-5, with D maybe TRBD2 (6 bases). CDR1 is GTSNPN and CDR2 is SVGIG in the germline V gene (reference sequence). V was clipped by 5 bases and J by 5 bases, with 6 bases between them. The CDR3 totals 10 residues. The CDR3 region has the DNA TGTGCCTGGGGGAGGGAGACCCAGTACTTC. Amino acids: CAWGRETQYF.

This chain links TRBV29-1 with TRBJ1-6; maybe TRBD1 (5 bases). From germline, CDR1 is SQVTM and CDR2 ANQGSEA. The CDR3 spans 14 residues. V shed 5 bases and J shed 7 bases, with 15 bases lying between them. CDR3 DNA: TGCAGCGTTCGGGGGTCTGAGGGGAATTCACCCCTCCACTTT. This codes for CSVRGSEGNSPLHF.

The CDR3 sequence is CASSQEADPYSNQPQHF. In DNA, the CDR3 is TGTGCCAGCAGCCAAGAGGCAGACCCCTATAGCAATCAGCCCCAGCATTTT. The V and J genes are TRBV14 and TRBJ1-5; D ambiguous. Germline CDR1 reads SGHDN; CDR2 reads FVKESK. The CDR3 extends over 17 amino acids. V was clipped by 0 bases and J by 0 bases, with 12 bases between them.

The chain carries TRBV12-3 or TRBV12-4 and TRBJ2-3; 9 bases fit TRBD1. Trimming took 6 bases from V and 8 from J; bases not matched to a gene: 3. This CDR3 has 12 residues. CDR3 DNA: TGTGCCAGCAGCCAGACAGGGGGTACGCAGTATTTT. This sequence encodes CASSQTGGTQYF.

The chain uses TRBV28 and TRBJ1-5; maybe TRBD1 (6 bases). Trimming shortened V by 7 bases and J by 6 bases, and 10 bases separated the two germline ends. Germline V lookup: CDR1 MDHEN, CDR2 SYDVKM. The CDR3 totals 12 residues. CDR3 coding DNA: TGTGCCAGCACGCAGGGGTCTCAGCCCCAGCATTTT. Translated, it gives CASTQGSQPQHF.

The chain carries TRBV12-3 or TRBV12-4 and TRBJ1-1; D is possibly TRBD1 (5 bases). This CDR3 spans 13 amino acids. V lost 6 bases and J 4 bases, leaving 12 bases between the germline ends. The CDR3 reads CASRLRESTEAFF. The DNA of the CDR3 is TGTGCCAGCAGACTCAGGGAGAGCACTGAAGCTTTCTTT.

This clone was recorded only once. The chain couples TRBV4-2 to TRBJ2-7; D possibly corresponds to TRBD1 (5 bases). Germline V gives CDR1 LGHNA, CDR2 YNFKEQ. The CDR3 runs to 14 residues. V was pared by 1 base and J by 1 base, with 8 bases between. CDR3 region: CASSQGGRSYEQYF. In nucleotides, the CDR3 is TGTGCCAGCAGCCAAGGGGGCAGGTCCTACGAGCAGTACTTC.

This rearrangement joins TRBV28 to TRBJ1-2; 9 bases are shared with TRBD1. Germline CDR1 is MDHEN and CDR2 is SYDVKM. CDR3 length: 14 residues. Germline trimming cut 6 bases from V and 8 bases from J; bases unmatched to any gene: 10. CDR3 residues: CASREDRGPSGYTF. CDR3 DNA: TGTGCCAGCAGAGAGGACAGGGGACCCTCCGGCTACACCTTC.

The chain is built from TRBV6-2 or TRBV6-3 and TRBJ2-1; 9 bases match TRBD2. In germline, CDR1 is MNHEY, CDR2 SVGEGT. V lost 2 bases, J lost 5 bases, and 7 bases stayed unmatched. This CDR3 has 16 residues. The CDR3 DNA reads TGTGCCAGCAGTTACCTCTCTAGCGGGGACCACAATGAGCAGTTCTTC. This translates into CASSYLSSGDHNEQFF.

CDR3 amino acids: CASSLKPMGEGSKETQYF. CDR3 nucleotides: TGTGCCAGCAGCTTAAAGCCGATGGGGGAGGGATCTAAAGAGACCCAGTACTTC. The gene calls are TRBV7-3 and TRBJ2-5; 7 positions match TRBD2. The CDR3 runs 18 residues. V lost 1 base to trimming and J lost 3 bases; unmatched junction nucleotides: 14. Germline V lookup: CDR1 SGHTA, CDR2 FQGTGA.

The rearrangement links TRBV5-6 to TRBJ1-5; D unresolved. The CDR3 is made up of 15 amino acids. Trimming pared 2 bases from V and 1 base from J, leaving 10 bases between. The germline V gene encodes CDR1 SGHDT and CDR2 YYEEEE. DNA of the CDR3: TGTGCCAGCAGCTTTTACGGAAACAGCAATCAGCCCCAGCATTTT. Translation gives CASSFYGNSNQPQHF.

The chain uses TRBV6-5 and TRBJ2-3; weak D call: TRBD1 (5 bases). The CDR3 has 15 amino acids. V lost 5 bases and J lost 0, with 12 bases in between. From germline, CDR1 is MNHEY and CDR2 SVGAGI. This CDR3 reads CASSRDSISTDTQYF. As DNA, the CDR3 is TGTGCCAGCAGTCGAGACAGTATAAGCACAGATACGCAGTATTTT.

V is TRBV9 and J is TRBJ2-7, with 9 bases lining up with TRBD2. The trim removed 4 bases at V and 0 bases at J, leaving 8 bases unmatched. CDR3 length: 16 residues. Germline CDR1 reads SGDLS; CDR2 reads YYNGEE. The CDR3 DNA sequence: TGTGCCAGCAGCCCCCCCGATAGCGGGGGCTCCTACGAGCAGTACTTC. This sequence encodes CASSPPDSGGSYEQYF.